This T cell receptor (beta chain) emerged from a study of patients and donors after allogeneic stem cell transplantation. This clonotype turned up a few times. Using its own MiXCR run on the RT-PCR reads, TCRdb lists one record per CDR3 protein. The sample lists 920,000 or so distinct CDR3 sequences; approximately 19% were seen once. Sequencing used blood, either unsorted or a sorted T cell fraction (not recorded which). This clonotype was obtained from a human donor who was either an allogeneic HSCT recipient or a stem cell or donor lymphocyte infusion donor (not recorded which). It is not recorded whose cells these are; they may come from a transplant donor.

DNA of the CDR3: TGTGCCGCAGGGGCGCCGGAGACCCAGTACTTC. It encodes CAAGAPETQYF. The rearrangement uses TRBV10-3 and TRBJ2-5; D perhaps matches TRBD1 (6 bases). With 11 bases removed from V and 5 bases from J, the gap between germline ends came to 12 bases. The CDR3 contains 11 residues. CDR1 is ENHRY and CDR2 is SYGVKD in the germline V gene.